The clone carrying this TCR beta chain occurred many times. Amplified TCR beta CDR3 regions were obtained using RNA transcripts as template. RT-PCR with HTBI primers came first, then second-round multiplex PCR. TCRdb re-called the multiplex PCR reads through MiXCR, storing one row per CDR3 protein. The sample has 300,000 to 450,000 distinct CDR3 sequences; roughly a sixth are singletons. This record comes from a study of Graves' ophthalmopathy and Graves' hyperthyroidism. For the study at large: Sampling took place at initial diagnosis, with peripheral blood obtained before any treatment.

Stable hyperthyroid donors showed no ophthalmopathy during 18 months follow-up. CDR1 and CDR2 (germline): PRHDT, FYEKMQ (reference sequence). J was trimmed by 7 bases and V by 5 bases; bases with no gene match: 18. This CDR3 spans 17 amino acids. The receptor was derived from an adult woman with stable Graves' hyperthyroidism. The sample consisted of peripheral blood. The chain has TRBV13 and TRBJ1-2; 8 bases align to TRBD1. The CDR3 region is CASSPLPPGQGAFGYTF. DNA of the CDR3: TGTGCCAGCAGCCCGTTGCCCCCCGGACAGGGCGCTTTTGGCTACACCTTC.